This T cell receptor beta chain came from a study of blood T cell repertoires in COVID-19. Overall study: Some COVID-19 samples were acute and others convalescent; all came from the United States, Italy and Spain. In each case, the material was cDNA or gDNA derived from T cells, B-cell-depleted T cells, or PBMCs.

Unmatched junction bases numbered 5, after V lost 4 bases and J lost 6 bases. CDR3 size: 12 residues. CDR1 and CDR2 from the germline V gene are SQVTM and ANQGSEA. Original handling: Cell counts per sample came from amplifying reference gene primers. The method was immunoSEQ multiplex PCR; TCRdb's version includes in-frame clones alone and lacks a portion of them. V, J and clone size were drawn from that table, and D and trimming were deduced from the DNA. The table shows about 200,000 clones, with 82% occurring only once. Sequencing was done on a sample of peripheral blood. The gene calls are TRBV29-1 and TRBJ2-7; the match to TRBD1 covers 8 bases. The receptor comes from a human donor with acute or convalescent COVID-19. The donor label of this sample is uncertain. In nucleotides, the CDR3 is TGCAGCGTTGCGCAGGGGGCGATCGAGCAGTACTTC. Translating gives CSVAQGAIEQYF.